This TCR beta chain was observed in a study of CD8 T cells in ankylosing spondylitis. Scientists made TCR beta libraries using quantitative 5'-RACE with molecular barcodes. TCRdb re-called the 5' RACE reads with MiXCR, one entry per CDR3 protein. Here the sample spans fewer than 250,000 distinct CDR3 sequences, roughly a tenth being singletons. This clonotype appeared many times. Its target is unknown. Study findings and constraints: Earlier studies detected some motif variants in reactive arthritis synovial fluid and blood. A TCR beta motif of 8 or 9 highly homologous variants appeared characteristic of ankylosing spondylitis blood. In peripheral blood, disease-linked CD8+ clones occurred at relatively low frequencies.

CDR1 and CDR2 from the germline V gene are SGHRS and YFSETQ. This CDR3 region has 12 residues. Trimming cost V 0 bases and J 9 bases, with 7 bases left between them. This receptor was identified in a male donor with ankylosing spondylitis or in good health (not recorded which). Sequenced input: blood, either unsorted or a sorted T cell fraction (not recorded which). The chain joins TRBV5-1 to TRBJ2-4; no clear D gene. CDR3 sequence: CASSLEAGIQYF. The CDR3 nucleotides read TGCGCCAGCAGCTTGGAAGCAGGCATTCAGTACTTC.